The 26 T cell receptor beta chains below all came from one sample that was sequenced in a study of blood T cell repertoires in COVID-19 (dated by TCRdb to about 2020). The method behind the library was the immunoSEQ multiplex PCR assay. This immuneACCESS table, as held by TCRdb, lists in-frame sequences with V and J called but not all clones. Of the missing ones, under half trace to an unresolved V gene in checked studies; the others have no known cause. The sample profile shows roughly 37,000 clones; around 85% of them were found once. The ten largest clones take up approximately 15% of the sample. The sequencing input was peripheral blood. These receptors were collected from a human donor in a cohort sampled during active COVID-19.

The V gene is TRBV4-3, the J gene TRBJ1-5, with D unclear. V was trimmed by 1 base and J by 1 base, leaving 17 bases between them. Germline CDR1 is LGHNA and CDR2 is YSLEER. The CDR3 has 18 amino acids. The CDR3 DNA sequence: TGCGCCAGCAGCCAAGTAGCCCCGGGTCTAGCGAGCAATCAGCCCCAGCATTTT. Protein: CASSQVAPGLASNQPQHF.

The V gene is TRBV5-6, the J gene TRBJ2-5; 7 bases are a match to TRBD2. CDR3 length equals 16 residues. Per the germline V gene, CDR1 is SGHDT and CDR2 is YYEEEE. The V and J ends lost 5 bases and 7 bases, in that order; junction bases with no gene match: 17. CDR3 region: CASRAGRDNTRGTQYF. CDR3 coding DNA: TGTGCCAGCAGGGCGGGGAGGGATAATACAAGAGGGACCCAGTACTTC.

This clone has just one count. CDR3 coding DNA: TGTGCCAGCAGCTTAGGAGGGTACTCTGGAAACACCATATATTTT. Translating gives CASSLGGYSGNTIYF. This chain connects TRBV7-2 to TRBJ1-3; D uncertain. V dropped 1 base and J dropped 0 bases, with 7 bases sitting between them. The CDR3 consists of 15 residues. Germline V CDR1 and CDR2: SGHTA, FQGNSA.

The genes are TRBV7-3 and TRBJ2-3; D is uncertain. Trimming shortened V by 1 base and J by 3 bases, and 8 bases separated the two germline ends. The CDR3 totals 14 residues. Germline loops: CDR1 SGHTA, CDR2 FQGTGA. CDR3 sequence (DNA): TGTGCCAGCAGCTTAATGGCGGAGACAGATACGCAGTATTTT. Amino acids: CASSLMAETDTQYF. Using reference TRBV7-3 and TRBJ2-3 for the parts outside the CDR3, the full variable domain is GAGVSQTPSNKVTEKGKYVELRCDPISGHTALYWYRQSLGQGPEFLIYFQGTGAADDSGLPNDRFFAVRPEGSVSTLKIQRTERGDSAVYLCASSLMAETDTQYFGPGTRLTVL.

This clone is a singleton in its sample. The rearrangement links TRBV28 to TRBJ2-7, with D possibly TRBD2 on 7 matching bases. Germline assignment: CDR1 MDHEN and CDR2 SYDVKM. V dropped 9 bases and J dropped 5 bases, with 11 bases sitting between them. The CDR3 loop spans 11 amino acids. CDR3 sequence: CASLGGDEQYF. The CDR3 nucleotides are TGTGCCAGTCTAGGGGGGGACGAGCAGTACTTC.

The V gene is TRBV3-1 (or the pseudogene TRBV3-2), the J gene TRBJ1-6, with D hard to call. The CDR3 covers 14 residues. Germline loops: CDR1 LGHDT, CDR2 YNNKEL (reference sequence). V gave up 4 bases and J gave up 8 bases, with 12 bases separating them. The CDR3 region has the DNA TGTGCCAGCAGCCTCGGGTCCAACGATTCACCCCTCCACTTT. This codes for CASSLGSNDSPLHF.

The V and J genes are TRBV12-5 and TRBJ1-1; a weak D match, TRBD1 (5 bases). The V and J ends lost 2 bases and 0 bases respectively, with 22 bases between them. The CDR3 spans 19 residues. Looked up from germline, CDR1 is LGHNT and CDR2 is FRNRAP. For the CDR3, the DNA is TGTGCTAGTGGTTTGACCCCTCGGCAGGGCCCCATTATGAACACTGAAGCTTTCTTT. Residues: CASGLTPRQGPIMNTEAFF.

The V gene is TRBV5-1, the J gene TRBJ1-5; D gene unclear. Trimming cost V 0 bases and J 4 bases, with 8 bases left between them. CDR1 is SGHRS, CDR2 YFSETQ, per germline. This CDR3 is built from 14 residues. The CDR3 bases are TGCGCCAGCAGCTTGGGAGAGACAAATCAGCCCCAGCATTTT. It encodes CASSLGETNQPQHF.

The chain couples TRBV3-1 (or the pseudogene TRBV3-2) to TRBJ2-4; 12 bases are a match to TRBD1. Germline-derived CDR1 and CDR2 are LGHDT and YNNKEL (reference sequence). There are 15 residues in the CDR3. The ends lost 3 bases at V and 8 bases at J; junction bases unmatched: 5. The chain's CDR3 is CASSHWDRGPDIQYF. CDR3 nucleotide sequence: TGTGCCAGCAGCCACTGGGACAGGGGGCCTGACATTCAGTACTTC.

This clone was detected once. The CDR3, as DNA: TGTGCCAGCAGTTACGGACTAGTCAATGAGCAGTTCTTC. It is translated as CASSYGLVNEQFF. The chain joins TRBV6-5 to TRBJ2-1, with 7 positions matching TRBD2. CDR1 MNHEY and CDR2 SVGAGI come from the germline V gene. The CDR3 is 13 amino acids. Unmatched junction bases numbered 1, after V lost 2 bases and J lost 6 bases.

The CDR3 bases are TGTGCCAGCAGCTTATCCTGGGACAGGGGTCGGGTGACCCAGTACTTC. Amino acids: CASSLSWDRGRVTQYF. V is TRBV11-3 and J is TRBJ2-5; 10 bases map to TRBD1. After removal of 2 bases from V and 7 bases from J, the junction contained 10 bases not matched to a gene. CDR1 and CDR2 from the germline V gene are SGHNT and YENEEA. The CDR3 is made up of 16 amino acids.

The chain joins TRBV5-1 to TRBJ1-1, with 10 bases fitting TRBD1. Germline V gene data show CDR1 as SGHRS and CDR2 as YFSETQ. V lost 9 bases to trimming and J lost 4 bases; unmatched junction nucleotides: 9. CDR3 length: 14 amino acids. In nucleotides, the CDR3 is TGCGCCACCACTAAGGGGGACAGGGGCACTGAAGCTTTCTTT. Its translation: CATTKGDRGTEAFF.

Judged by abundance, this clone is medium-sized (0.01 to 0.1%). This rearrangement joins TRBV4-3 to TRBJ1-2; TRBD1 might be the D (5 bases). V lost 4 bases, J lost 9 bases, and 15 bases lay in between. Germline V gene lookup returns CDR1 LGHNA and CDR2 YSLEER. This CDR3 is built from 13 residues. The CDR3 loop is CASSPGTFDRYTF. The CDR3 DNA is TGCGCCAGCAGCCCCGGGACTTTCGATCGCTACACCTTC.

The count of this clone is one. The chain employs TRBV9 and TRBJ2-3; 11 bases map to TRBD2. The CDR3 extends over 16 amino acids. After removal of 5 bases from V and 6 bases from J, the junction contained 11 bases not matched to a gene. CDR1 SGDLS and CDR2 YYNGEE come from the germline V gene. Written as DNA, the CDR3 is TGTGCCAGCAGTAAACTAGCGGGGGCCCCAGGGGATACGCAGTATTTT. Translating gives CASSKLAGAPGDTQYF.

The J gene is TRBJ1-4, the V gene TRBV10-3; D remains unclear. Trimming took off 4 bases at V and 0 bases at J, with 6 bases between the two ends. This CDR3 has 14 residues. Germline CDR1 reads ENHRY; CDR2 reads SYGVKD. The CDR3 DNA reads TGTGCCATCAGTGCGGGGACAACTAATGAAAAACTGTTTTTT. Amino acid sequence: CAISAGTTNEKLFF.

This chain joins TRBV6-6 and TRBJ1-3; possible D gene TRBD1, 6 bases. The CDR3 contains 15 residues. In germline, CDR1 is MNHNY, CDR2 SVGAGI (reference sequence). V dropped 6 bases and J dropped 7 bases, with 19 bases sitting between them. This CDR3 is CASRSQGRSVNTIYF. CDR3 DNA sequence: TGTGCCAGCAGGTCACAGGGAAGGAGTGTGAACACCATATATTTT.

V and J are TRBV11-3 and TRBJ1-5; D not resolved. The CDR3 has 15 amino acids. V was trimmed by 4 bases and J by 3 bases, leaving 13 bases between them. CDR1 and CDR2 from the germline V gene are SGHNT and YENEEA. CDR3 sequence (DNA): TGTGCCAGCAGCTCTGGCGGTGGTCCCAATCAGCCCCAGCATTTT. This encodes CASSSGGGPNQPQHF.

This chain joins TRBV30 and TRBJ1-2, with 7 bases lining up with TRBD1. Germline V gene lookup returns CDR1 GTSNPN and CDR2 SVGIG (reference sequence). V lost 1 base and J lost 3; bases outside the gene matches: 8. The CDR3 spans 15 residues. DNA for the CDR3: TGTGCCTGGAGTGGTGACAGGGTTGTACACTATGGCTACACCTTC. It is translated as CAWSGDRVVHYGYTF.

This clone was counted a single time. V is TRBV28 and J is TRBJ1-6; no firm D call. This CDR3 contains 18 residues. Trimming cost V 4 bases and J 8 bases, with 24 bases left between them. Looked up from germline, CDR1 is MDHEN and CDR2 is SYDVKM. In nucleotides, the CDR3 is TGTGCCAGCAGTTCCCACACGAGGAGAGGCTTAAACTATTCACCCCTCCACTTT. This translates into CASSSHTRRGLNYSPLHF.

This chain uses TRBV4-1 with TRBJ2-2, with 7 bases that match TRBD2. J gave up 6 bases and V 1 base, and 11 bases lay outside the gene matches. The CDR3 spans 17 residues. CDR1 MGHRA and CDR2 YSYEKL come from the germline V gene. The CDR3 sequence: CASSQGGGRRVAGELFF. The CDR3 DNA follows: TGCGCCAGCAGCCAAGGGGGGGGACGCCGAGTGGCCGGGGAGCTGTTTTTT.

This chain uses TRBV5-1 with TRBJ1-6; a weak D match, TRBD1 (5 bases). The germline CDR1 and CDR2 sequences are SGHRS and YFSETQ. Trimming pared 0 bases from V and 9 bases from J, leaving 19 bases between. The CDR3 consists of 17 residues. The DNA for the CDR3 is TGCGCCAGCAGCTTGGGGGGGGGTGAGCAGGGAGGTTCACCCCTCCACTTT. This codes for CASSLGGGEQGGSPLHF.

The chain is built from TRBV30 and TRBJ2-7; D may be TRBD1 (5 bases). Germline assignment: CDR1 GTSNPN and CDR2 SVGIG (reference sequence). The V end was cut by 2 bases, the J end by 5 bases, with 22 bases between. This CDR3 region has 16 residues. The chain's CDR3 is CAWSKWTNSGFDEQYF. The CDR3 coding sequence is TGTGCCTGGAGTAAATGGACAAATTCGGGTTTCGACGAGCAGTACTTC.

This chain connects TRBV27 to TRBJ1-5; D not resolved. This CDR3 has 14 amino acids. CDR1 is MNHEY and CDR2 is SMNVEV in the germline V gene (reference sequence). V was trimmed by 2 bases and J by 0 bases, leaving 5 bases between them. The CDR3 bases are TGTGCCAGCAGTTTACTGTCTAGCAATCAGCCCCAGCATTTT. Encoded protein: CASSLLSSNQPQHF.

As concerns this clone: The junction does not match germline at one end; this may be a read error. V gene TRBV6-1 combines with J gene TRBJ1-2; weak D call: TRBD1 (6 bases). The germline CDR1 and CDR2 sequences are MNHNS and SASEGT. The CDR3 has 14 amino acids. Here the CDR3 reads CASSQARGGDGYTF. CDR3 DNA: TGTGCCAGCAGTCAAGCCAGGGGTGGCGATGGCTACACCTTC.

This clone has just one count. The genes are TRBV3-1 (or the pseudogene TRBV3-2) and TRBJ1-2, with D tentatively TRBD1 (6 bases). Germline CDR1 and CDR2: LGHDT and YNNKEL (reference sequence). V shed 0 bases and J shed 5 bases, with 7 bases lying between them. The CDR3 is 13 residues long. Here the CDR3 DNA reads TGTGCCAGCAGCCAAGACAGGGGATATGGCTACACCTTC. This sequence encodes CASSQDRGYGYTF.

DNA for the CDR3: TGTGCCAGCAGTGCGGGGAACGAAAAACTGTTTTTT. This translates into CASSAGNEKLFF. This sequence joins TRBV12-3 or TRBV12-4 and TRBJ1-4; D ambiguous. The CDR3 is 12 residues long. V lost 5 bases and J lost 8, with 9 bases in between.